One sample yielded the 6 T cell receptor beta chains listed below, sequenced in a study of T cells in Graves' hyperthyroidism and ophthalmopathy. The CDR3 regions of TCR beta were amplified from RNA transcripts. TCR CDR3 regions were first amplified by RT-PCR with HTBI primers. TCRdb reanalysed the multiplex PCR reads using MiXCR and keeps one entry per CDR3 protein. The table lists about 640,000 distinct CDR3 sequences, less than 25% of them singletons. Material for sequencing was blood. These receptors were taken from a man aged 30 to 45 with Graves' ophthalmopathy.

In this sample, this clonotype turned up a few times. The genes are TRBV28 and TRBJ2-7, with 12 bases identical to TRBD1. Germline V gene data show CDR1 as MDHEN and CDR2 as SYDVKM. J was trimmed by 5 bases and V by 5 bases; bases with no gene match: 7. CDR3 length: 15 residues. In nucleotides, the CDR3 is TGTGCCAGCAGTCCCCCCGGGACAGGGGGCAACGAGCAGTACTTC. As protein: CASSPPGTGGNEQYF. Full variable domain (outside the CDR3, taken from reference TRBV28 and TRBJ2-7): DVKVTQSSRYLVKRTGEKVFLECVQDMDHENMFWYRQDPGLGLRLIYFSYDVKMKEKGDIPEGYSVSREKKERFSLILESASTNQTSMYLCASSPPGTGGNEQYFGPGTRLTVT.

This clonotype came up many times. The rearrangement links TRBV6-1 to TRBJ2-2; D might be TRBD1 (5 bases). Trimming cost V 3 bases and J 4 bases, with 15 bases left between them. This CDR3 has 16 amino acids. Germline V gene lookup returns CDR1 MNHNS and CDR2 SASEGT. Written as DNA, the CDR3 is TGTGCCAGCAGTGACCCTAAGCAGGGTGGCACCGGGGAGCTGTTTTTT. Protein: CASSDPKQGGTGELFF.

In its sample, this clonotype was seen many times. CDR3 protein: CASSPRLRGGANTEAFF. The CDR3 region has the DNA TGTGCCAGCAGCCCGCGACTGCGGGGAGGCGCGAACACTGAAGCTTTCTTT. The rearrangement links TRBV11-2 to TRBJ1-1, with D unresolved. CDR1 is SGHAT, CDR2 FQNNGV, per germline. The CDR3 loop spans 17 amino acids. V lost 5 bases to trimming and J lost 1 base, with 20 bases between them.

The chain carries TRBV12-3 or TRBV12-4 and TRBJ1-1; no firm D call. This CDR3 is built from 14 residues. V was pared by 3 bases and J by 1 base, with 9 bases between. The CDR3 coding sequence is TGTGCCAGCAGTTTTGTCCCGGCGAACACTGAAGCTTTCTTT. It codes for CASSFVPANTEAFF.

This clonotype was found once. The V call is TRBV7-9, the J call TRBJ2-2; no clear D gene. CDR1 and CDR2 from the germline V gene are SEHNR and FQNEAQ (reference sequence). The CDR3 contains 16 residues. Trimming removed 4 bases from V and 7 bases from J, with 19 bases in between. CDR3: CASSSYNPPGSGELFF. The CDR3 DNA sequence: TGTGCCAGCAGCTCATATAATCCTCCCGGTAGCGGGGAGCTGTTTTTT.

The chain combines TRBV11-2 with TRBJ2-2; D ambiguous. This CDR3 has 16 amino acids. CDR1 SGHAT and CDR2 FQNNGV come from the germline V gene. V was trimmed by 4 bases and J by 6 bases, leaving 18 bases between them. The CDR3 sequence is CASSSPPPGSAGELFF. In DNA form, the CDR3 reads TGTGCCAGCAGCTCCCCGCCCCCCGGTAGTGCCGGGGAGCTGTTTTTT.